These 30 T cell receptor beta chains share one sample of origin, sequenced in a study of blood T cell repertoires in COVID-19 (dated by TCRdb to 2018 to 2021). Libraries were built with the immunoSEQ multiplex PCR assay. Not all clones reach the TCRdb copy of this immuneACCESS table, which keeps in-frame sequences only. Checked studies attribute under half of the gap to unresolved V genes and leave the rest unexplained. In this sample the table shows roughly 250,000 clones, around 82% of which occur a single time. In total, the top ten clones hold roughly 8.6% of the sample. Material: peripheral blood. These receptor sequences come from a human donor in a cohort sampled during active COVID-19.

Only a few counts were recorded for this clone. This chain uses TRBV28 with TRBJ2-7, with D tentatively TRBD2 (5 bases). The CDR3 consists of 13 residues. CDR1 is MDHEN and CDR2 is SYDVKM in the germline V gene. V lost 3 bases and J lost 6, with 12 bases in between. The CDR3 region has the DNA TGTGCCAGCAGTTTGATGGGAGCTCTCGAGCAGTACTTC. It yields the protein CASSLMGALEQYF.

The chain links TRBV7-9 to TRBJ1-2; tentatively, D is TRBD1 (5 bases). Germline V gives CDR1 SEHNR, CDR2 FQNEAQ (reference sequence). V dropped 1 base and J dropped 4 bases, with 7 bases sitting between them. This CDR3 spans 13 amino acids. The CDR3 coding sequence is TGTGCCAGCAGCTTAGGGGGCCCCTATGGCTACACCTTC. Translating it yields CASSLGGPYGYTF.

V gene TRBV6-5 combines with J gene TRBJ1-1; D gene unclear. Deletions cut 6 bases from V and 0 bases from J, with 11 bases between. The CDR3 is made up of 14 amino acids. In germline, CDR1 is MNHEY, CDR2 SVGAGI. CDR3 residues: CASREGGVNTEAFF. CDR3 in DNA: TGTGCCAGCAGGGAGGGTGGGGTGAACACTGAAGCTTTCTTT.

J is TRBJ2-7 and V is TRBV9, with 10 nucleotides matching TRBD2. V shed 4 bases and J 2 bases; nucleotides not matched to a gene: 6. Germline CDR1 is SGDLS and CDR2 is YYNGEE. The CDR3 contains 15 residues. Here the CDR3 DNA reads TGTGCCAGCAGCCAAACTAGCGGGATTACCTACGAGCAGTACTTC. It is translated as CASSQTSGITYEQYF.

J is TRBJ2-7 and V is TRBV19, with 10 positions matching TRBD2. Germline V gives CDR1 LNHDA, CDR2 SQIVND (reference sequence). The V and J ends lost 9 bases and 2 bases, in that order; junction bases with no gene match: 10. The CDR3 runs to 15 residues. CDR3 amino acids: CASTKREGFTYEQYF. CDR3 coding DNA: TGTGCCAGCACCAAGCGGGAGGGTTTTACCTACGAGCAGTACTTC.

V is TRBV4-2 and J is TRBJ2-5; D is undetermined. The CDR3 runs 13 residues. The ends were cut back, 1 base at V and 3 bases at J, with 6 bases in the middle. CDR1 is LGHNA, CDR2 YNFKEQ, per germline. CDR3 nucleotides: TGTGCCAGCAGCCAAGCCCCCGAAGAGACCCAGTACTTC. Protein sequence: CASSQAPEETQYF.

The rearrangement links TRBV12-5 to TRBJ2-5; no clear D. Germline loops: CDR1 LGHNT, CDR2 FRNRAP. The CDR3 spans 11 residues. V lost 6 bases and J lost 3, with 5 bases in between. The CDR3 loop reads CASGPEETQYF. Here the CDR3 DNA reads TGTGCTAGTGGCCCCGAAGAGACCCAGTACTTC.

The chain employs TRBV7-9 and TRBJ2-7; 7 positions match TRBD1. The CDR3 totals 13 residues. Germline CDR1 SEHNR, CDR2 FQNEAQ (reference sequence). With 5 bases clipped from V and 7 bases from J, the junction kept 8 bases outside the gene matches. CDR3 residues: CASSPWKTGEQYF. The CDR3, as DNA: TGTGCCAGCAGCCCGTGGAAGACAGGGGAGCAGTACTTC.

This clone was counted once. The V gene is TRBV18, the J gene TRBJ1-1, with 10 bases identical to TRBD1. Trimming took 3 bases from V and 9 from J; bases not matched to a gene: 10. The germline gives CDR1 KGHSH, CDR2 LQKENI. This CDR3 comprises 15 residues. The CDR3 spells CASSPIMTGGLKAFF. As DNA, the CDR3 is TGTGCCAGCTCACCGATTATGACAGGGGGCTTAAAAGCTTTCTTT.

V and J are TRBV13 and TRBJ1-6; 8 positions agree with TRBD1. The CDR3 sequence is 18 residues long. The V gene end was trimmed by 5 bases and the J gene end by 0 bases; junction bases not matched to a gene: 9. Germline values: CDR1 PRHDT, CDR2 FYEKMQ (reference sequence). The CDR3 nucleotides are TGTGCCAGCAGCCAACTGGACAGGGCTAGCTCCTATAATTCACCCCTCCACTTT. Translated, it gives CASSQLDRASSYNSPLHF. Complete variable domain (other parts from reference TRBV13 and TRBJ1-6): AAGVIQSPRHLIKEKRETATLKCYPIPRHDTVYWYQQGPGQDPQFLISFYEKMQSDKGSIPDRFSAQQFSDYHSELNMSSLELGDSALYFCASSQLDRASSYNSPLHFGNGTRLTVT.

This clone was seen a single time. CDR3 residues: CASSLVQGYYEQYF. The CDR3, as DNA: TGCGCCAGCAGCTTGGTACAGGGTTACTACGAGCAGTACTTC. The genes are TRBV5-1 and TRBJ2-7; perhaps TRBD1 as D (6 bases). V shed 0 bases and J shed 3 bases, with 10 bases lying between them. CDR3 length: 14 amino acids. Per the germline V gene, CDR1 is SGHRS and CDR2 is YFSETQ.

The gene calls are TRBV10-2 and TRBJ2-5; no definite D call. This CDR3 contains 13 residues. V lost 4 bases, J lost 3 bases, and 9 bases lay in between. Germline V CDR1 and CDR2: WSHSY, SAAADI. DNA for the CDR3: TGCGCCAGCAGTGGAGTCAAGAAAGAGACCCAGTACTTC. Amino acid sequence: CASSGVKKETQYF.

The rearrangement uses TRBV3-1 (or the pseudogene TRBV3-2) and TRBJ1-4, with 10 positions matching TRBD1. Trimming took 2 bases from V and 6 from J; bases not matched to a gene: 3. Germline V CDR1 and CDR2: LGHDT, YNNKEL (reference sequence). The CDR3 loop spans 15 amino acids. The CDR3 sequence is CASSQRQGAYEKLFF. The CDR3 DNA follows: TGTGCCAGCAGCCAACGACAGGGGGCGTATGAAAAACTGTTTTTT.

The rearrangement uses TRBV2 and TRBJ1-6, with D perhaps matching TRBD1 (5 bases). The CDR3 is 15 amino acids. Trimming took off 4 bases at V and 9 bases at J, with 16 bases between the two ends. Germline V gene lookup returns CDR1 SNHLY and CDR2 FYNNEI. Here the CDR3 reads CASSGWRGRGSPLHF. The CDR3 DNA reads as TGTGCCAGCAGTGGATGGAGAGGAAGGGGTTCACCCCTCCACTTT.

V and J are TRBV19 and TRBJ1-2; 7 positions agree with TRBD1. The V and J ends lost 6 bases and 8 bases, in that order; junction bases with no gene match: 9. CDR3 length: 13 amino acids. Germline V gene lookup returns CDR1 LNHDA and CDR2 SQIVND (reference sequence). The CDR3 reads CASSPRGLRGYTF. In DNA, the CDR3 is TGTGCCAGTAGCCCGAGGGGGCTCCGGGGCTACACCTTC.

This clone was observed a handful of times. The chain couples TRBV7-9 to TRBJ1-1, with TRBD1 as a possible D gene (5 bases). CDR1 is SEHNR and CDR2 is FQNEAQ in the germline V gene (reference sequence). With 7 bases removed from V and 6 bases from J, the gap between germline ends came to 18 bases. The CDR3 runs to 14 residues. This chain's CDR3 is CASTKTEVVSEAFF. The CDR3 DNA sequence: TGTGCCAGCACAAAGACAGAAGTGGTTTCTGAAGCTTTCTTT. Looking up the rest from reference TRBV7-9 and TRBJ1-1 gives the full variable domain: DTGVSQNPRHKITKRGQNVTFRCDPISEHNRLYWYRQTLGQGPEFLTYFQNEAQLEKSRLLSDRFSAERPKGSFSTLEIQRTEQGDSAMYLCASTKTEVVSEAFFGQGTRLTVV.

The V call is TRBV6-5, the J call TRBJ1-5, with D tentatively TRBD1 (5 bases). V lost 6 bases, J lost 0 bases, and 9 bases lay in between. The CDR3 spans 14 residues. The germline V gene has CDR1 MNHEY and CDR2 SVGAGI. CDR3: CASSSGGSNQPQHF. As DNA, the CDR3 is TGTGCCAGCAGCTCCGGGGGTAGCAATCAGCCCCAGCATTTT.

The chain recombines TRBV9 with TRBJ2-5; D is unclear. V lost 0 bases, J lost 2 bases, and 14 bases lay in between. The CDR3 length is 16 residues. CDR1 is SGDLS, CDR2 YYNGEE, per germline. CDR3 sequence: CASSVATWAGQETQYF. The CDR3 DNA sequence: TGTGCCAGCAGCGTAGCTACCTGGGCAGGTCAAGAGACCCAGTACTTC.

The chain has TRBV28 and TRBJ2-3; 7 nucleotides align to TRBD2. CDR1 is MDHEN and CDR2 is SYDVKM in the germline V gene. The CDR3 contains 15 residues. The V and J ends lost 7 bases and 6 bases, in that order; junction bases with no gene match: 13. In nucleotides, the CDR3 is TGTGCCAGCACGGAAGCGGGGCCAAATCGGGATACGCAGTATTTT. Its translation is CASTEAGPNRDTQYF.

The V call is TRBV9, the J call TRBJ2-3; weak D call: TRBD1 (6 bases). This CDR3 comprises 17 residues. Germline V gene data show CDR1 as SGDLS and CDR2 as YYNGEE. V shed 2 bases and J shed 0 bases, with 16 bases lying between them. CDR3 sequence reads: CASSVSPLGGSTDTQYF. The CDR3 nucleotides are TGTGCCAGCAGCGTTTCCCCTCTAGGGGGTAGCACAGATACGCAGTATTTT. Drawing the rest from reference TRBV9 and TRBJ2-3, the complete variable domain is DSGVTQTPKHLITATGQRVTLRCSPRSGDLSVYWYQQSLDQGLQFLIQYYNGEERAKGNILERFSAQQFPDLHSELNLSSLELGDSALYFCASSVSPLGGSTDTQYFGPGTRLTVL.

This clone has only a few counts. V usage is TRBV18 and J usage is TRBJ1-2; 8 bases are shared with TRBD1. CDR1 is KGHSH, CDR2 LQKENI, per germline. The CDR3 is 15 amino acids. J gave up 3 bases and V 4 bases, and 7 bases lay outside the gene matches. CDR3 bases: TGTGCCAGCTCACTTGACAGGGGATGGTACTATGGCTACACCTTC. Translated: CASSLDRGWYYGYTF. Full variable domain (remainder filled in from reference TRBV18 and TRBJ1-2): NAGVMQNPRHLVRRRGQEARLRCSPMKGHSHVYWYRQLPEEGLKFMVYLQKENIIDESGMPKERFSAEFPKEGPSILRIQQVVRGDSAAYFCASSLDRGWYYGYTFGSGTRLTVV.

This chain connects TRBV13 to TRBJ2-7, with a weak D call TRBD2 (6 bases). CDR1 and CDR2 (germline): PRHDT, FYEKMQ (reference sequence). V shed 5 bases and J shed 0 bases, with 11 bases lying between them. The CDR3 has 14 residues. The CDR3 loop reads CASSERRGSYEQYF. Here the CDR3 DNA reads TGTGCCAGCAGCGAGAGGCGGGGCTCCTACGAGCAGTACTTC.

The chain is built from TRBV19 and TRBJ1-5; D gene unclear. Germline-derived CDR1 and CDR2 are LNHDA and SQIVND (reference sequence). This CDR3 has 14 residues. V lost 1 base and J 3 bases, leaving 7 bases between the germline ends. The CDR3 region is CASSIGQSNQPQHF. Written as DNA, the CDR3 is TGTGCCAGTAGTATAGGCCAGTCCAATCAGCCCCAGCATTTT.

In DNA, the CDR3 is TGTGCCAGCAGACAGGGGACGGGTGAAGCTTTCTTT. Translated: CASRQGTGEAFF. The rearrangement links TRBV6-5 to TRBJ1-1; 7 bases agree with TRBD1. Germline V CDR1 and CDR2: MNHEY, SVGAGI. The V segment lost 6 bases and the J segment 7 bases; nucleotides outside the gene matches: 5. The CDR3 consists of 12 residues.

The CDR3 sequence is CASSATGTGAPSTQYF. As DNA, the CDR3 is TGCGCCAGCAGCGCCACCGGGACAGGGGCTCCATCTACGCAGTATTTT. V is TRBV5-1 and J is TRBJ2-3; TRBD1 aligns across 10 bases. The CDR3 totals 16 residues. V trimming: 4 bases; J trimming: 8 bases; junction bases outside the gene matches: 13. Germline V gene lookup returns CDR1 SGHRS and CDR2 YFSETQ.

The chain uses TRBV5-4 and TRBJ2-7; 7 bases are a match to TRBD2. Germline V gives CDR1 SGHNT, CDR2 YYREEE (reference sequence). The CDR3 totals 13 residues. V trimming: 4 bases; J trimming: 6 bases; junction bases outside the gene matches: 7. In DNA form, the CDR3 reads TGTGCCAGCAGCGCGGTGGGGGGGGGCGAGCAGTACTTC. Protein product: CASSAVGGGEQYF.

The genes are TRBV6-5 and TRBJ2-5; D is unclear. V was trimmed by 6 bases and J by 2 bases, leaving 10 bases between them. CDR1 MNHEY and CDR2 SVGAGI come from the germline V gene. The CDR3 covers 13 residues. This chain's CDR3 is CASRLPGQETQYF. CDR3 nucleotides: TGTGCCAGCAGGCTGCCAGGTCAAGAGACCCAGTACTTC.

About this clone: Other DNA sequences in the sample encode the same CDR3. The V call is TRBV3-1 (or the pseudogene TRBV3-2), the J call TRBJ1-4; D remains ambiguous. CDR3 length equals 14 residues. Trimming stripped 1 base from V and 7 bases from J, with 10 bases between. The V gene's germline CDR1 is LGHDT and CDR2 YNNKEL (reference sequence). The CDR3 DNA reads as TGTGCCAGCAGCCAAGGACACGGTGGTGAAAAACTGTTTTTT. Translated, it gives CASSQGHGGEKLFF.

The chain joins TRBV10-3 to TRBJ2-7; TRBD1 matches 8 bases. The CDR3 covers 13 residues. Germline CDR1 ENHRY, CDR2 SYGVKD. Trimming cost V 2 bases and J 3 bases; bases outside gene matches: 0. CDR3 DNA: TGTGCCATCAGTGAGGGACAGGGCTACGAGCAGTACTTC. Its protein is CAISEGQGYEQYF.

Only a few counts were recorded for this clone. One base away lies a much larger clone, so this may be a sequencing read error. The same CDR3 can be traced to other DNA sequences in this sample. The chain carries TRBV5-4 and TRBJ1-1; a weak D match, TRBD1 (5 bases). CDR1 is SGHNT, CDR2 YYREEE, per germline (reference sequence). The CDR3 has 13 residues. The germline V and J ends were trimmed by 1 base and 1 base, with 5 bases remaining between them. The CDR3 sequence is CASSLTGNTEAFF. In DNA form, the CDR3 reads TGTGCCAGCAGCTTGACAGGGAACACTGAAGCTTTCTTT.